This T cell receptor (beta chain) comes out of a study of blood T cell repertoires in COVID-19. V gave up 3 bases and J gave up 7 bases; unmatched junction bases: 9. Germline V lookup: CDR1 MDHEN, CDR2 SYDVKM. The CDR3 has 15 residues. Clones were sequenced by immunoSEQ multiplex PCR, and TCRdb holds only the in-frame ones, with some missing. The sample records some 340,000 clones, around 87% being singletons. The receptor was isolated from a woman in her 30s who had recovered from COVID-19. The sequencing input was PBMCs or T cells enriched from blood (not recorded which). The genes are TRBV28 and TRBJ1-1, with 9 bases lining up with TRBD1. The CDR3 nucleotides read TGTGCCAGCAGTTTCGCGGGACAGGGATTTGATGAAGCTTTCTTT. Translating gives CASSFAGQGFDEAFF.